These 18 T cell receptor beta chains originate from one sample sequenced in a study of T cell changes during pregnancy in multiple sclerosis. Profiled with immunoSEQ multiplex PCR; TCRdb holds only in-frame clones, not every one. The table records tens of thousands of clones, about nine tenths of them present only once. The sample in question was CD4+ T cells from peripheral blood mononuclear cells, obtained in the second trimester of pregnancy. The receptors come from a female donor with multiple sclerosis, enrolled in a pregnancy study.

The chain couples TRBV29-1 to TRBJ2-7; 9 nucleotides agree with TRBD1. CDR1 SQVTM and CDR2 ANQGSEA come from the germline V gene. The ends lost 4 bases at V and 2 bases at J; junction bases unmatched: 6. This CDR3 is 14 amino acids long. The CDR3 reads CSVARTGATYEQYF. The CDR3 region has the DNA TGCAGCGTTGCTAGGACAGGGGCTACCTACGAGCAGTACTTC.

The chain recombines TRBV7-7 with TRBJ2-1; possible D gene TRBD1, 6 bases. The CDR3 is made up of 13 amino acids. The germline V gene encodes CDR1 SSHAT and CDR2 FNYEAQ (reference sequence). V lost 3 bases, J lost 7 bases, and 10 bases lay in between. The CDR3 sequence: CASSLGASNEQFF. The CDR3 DNA follows: TGTGCCAGCAGCTTGGGGGCTTCAAATGAGCAGTTCTTC.

The rearrangement joins TRBV6-5 to TRBJ1-2; 11 positions match TRBD1. V lost 0 bases, J lost 7 bases, and 1 base stayed unmatched. The CDR3 consists of 14 residues. The germline gives CDR1 MNHEY, CDR2 SVGAGI. CDR3 bases: TGTGCCAGCAGTTACTCGGGACAGGGGGTTGGCTACACCTTC. Its translation: CASSYSGQGVGYTF.

The chain carries TRBV15 and TRBJ1-5, with 9 bases identical to TRBD1. CDR3 length equals 15 residues. V shed 3 bases and J 8 bases; nucleotides not matched to a gene: 8. Germline assignment: CDR1 LNHNV and CDR2 YYDKDF (reference sequence). This chain's CDR3 is CATSRETGGNEPQHF. CDR3 in DNA: TGTGCCACCAGCAGGGAGACAGGGGGAAATGAGCCCCAGCATTTT.

The chain links TRBV15 to TRBJ2-6; TRBD1 matches at 12 bases. Germline V CDR1 and CDR2: LNHNV, YYDKDF (reference sequence). Trimming removed 0 bases from V and 4 bases from J; junction bases left unmatched: 4. The CDR3 has 18 residues. The CDR3 sequence is CATSRDGTGGPGANVLTF. In DNA, the CDR3 is TGTGCCACCAGCAGAGATGGGACAGGGGGCCCCGGGGCCAACGTCCTGACTTTC.

This rearrangement joins TRBV7-9 to TRBJ2-5; tentatively, D is TRBD2 (5 bases). The ends were cut back, 0 bases at V and 2 bases at J, with 10 bases in the middle. The germline V gene encodes CDR1 SEHNR and CDR2 FQNEAQ (reference sequence). The CDR3 loop spans 15 amino acids. The CDR3 coding sequence is TGTGCCAGCAGCTTAGCAAGCGGTTTACAAGAGACCCAGTACTTC. As protein: CASSLASGLQETQYF.

This chain uses TRBV7-2 with TRBJ2-2, with TRBD2 matching 7 bases. Germline lookup yields CDR1 SGHTA and CDR2 FQGNSA. This CDR3 spans 16 amino acids. The J segment lost 5 bases and the V segment lost 2 bases, leaving 8 bases of the junction unmatched. CDR3 residues: CASSLLPGGWTGELFF. CDR3 nucleotides: TGTGCCAGCAGCTTACTCCCGGGAGGATGGACCGGGGAGCTGTTTTTT.

V gene TRBV11-3 combines with J gene TRBJ2-7, with 8 bases aligning to TRBD1. V dropped 5 bases and J dropped 4; count of bases not matched to a gene: 13. The germline CDR1 and CDR2 sequences are SGHNT and YENEEA. This CDR3 comprises 16 residues. For the CDR3, the DNA is TGTGCCAGCAGCCCAAAAACGAAGACAGGGGCTTACGAGCAGTACTTC. Its translation: CASSPKTKTGAYEQYF.

This chain uses TRBV29-1 with TRBJ1-1; D is perhaps TRBD1 (5 bases). V lost 8 bases, J lost 0 bases, and 16 bases lay in between. The CDR3 is 14 residues long. The V gene's germline CDR1 is SQVTM and CDR2 ANQGSEA. The CDR3 DNA sequence: TGCAGCATCTCCGAAAGGGGCATGAACACTGAAGCTTTCTTT. This sequence encodes CSISERGMNTEAFF.

The chain combines TRBV19 with TRBJ1-6; no clear D gene. Germline V gives CDR1 LNHDA, CDR2 SQIVND (reference sequence). V was shortened by 3 bases and J by 9 bases, with 18 bases between the two germline ends. The CDR3 consists of 16 residues. The CDR3 nucleotides are TGTGCCAGTAGTATTGTCGGGCGCGTCGGGAGTTCACCCCTCCACTTT. Its protein is CASSIVGRVGSSPLHF.

The J gene is TRBJ2-1, the V gene TRBV5-8; 7 nucleotides align to TRBD2. This CDR3 has 14 amino acids. Losses at the gene ends were 3 bases for V and 8 bases for J; bases not matched to a gene: 8. The germline V gene encodes CDR1 SGHTS and CDR2 YDEGEE. The CDR3 nucleotides are TGTGCCAGCAGCTCCTGGCGGGAGTTAGATGAGCAGTTCTTC. Its translation is CASSSWRELDEQFF.

The CDR3 spells CASSTGTAAPLHF. CDR3 nucleotides: TGTGCCAGCAGCACCGGCACAGCCGCACCCCTCCACTTT. The chain joins TRBV5-6 to TRBJ1-6; D call uncertain. Deletions cut 4 bases from V and 11 bases from J, with 13 bases between. The germline CDR1 and CDR2 sequences are SGHDT and YYEEEE. This CDR3 has 13 residues.

The chain recombines TRBV5-4 with TRBJ2-1; 7 nucleotides agree with TRBD1. Germline V gives CDR1 SGHNT, CDR2 YYREEE (reference sequence). V was clipped by 7 bases and J by 0 bases; unmatched bases: 10. CDR3 size: 16 residues. The CDR3 here is CASFPGGRTSYNEQFF. For the CDR3, the DNA is TGTGCCAGCTTTCCAGGGGGACGGACCTCCTACAATGAGCAGTTCTTC. The entire variable domain, with the rest obtained from reference TRBV5-4 and TRBJ2-1, is as follows: ETGVTQSPTHLIKTRGQQVTLRCSSQSGHNTVSWYQQALGQGPQFIFQYYREEENGRGNFPPRFSGLQFPNYSSELNVNALELDDSALYLCASFPGGRTSYNEQFFGPGTRLTVL.

This clone was detected only once. This rearrangement joins TRBV6-5 to TRBJ2-5; a weak D match, TRBD2 (5 bases). CDR1 is MNHEY, CDR2 SVGAGI, per germline. V was trimmed by 3 bases and J by 6 bases, leaving 14 bases between them. The CDR3 spans 14 residues. The CDR3 DNA sequence: TGTGCCAGCAGTTATACCCCCACGGGGAAGACCCAGTACTTC. As protein: CASSYTPTGKTQYF.

The DNA for the CDR3 is TGTGCCAGCAGCCCCACATTGGACAATGAGCAGTTCTTC. It encodes CASSPTLDNEQFF. The V and J genes are TRBV6-1 and TRBJ2-1; D is undetermined. Trimming pared 6 bases from V and 5 bases from J, leaving 11 bases between. CDR3 length: 13 residues. Germline lookup yields CDR1 MNHNS and CDR2 SASEGT.

The J gene is TRBJ2-2, the V gene TRBV19; a possible D gene is TRBD2 (6 bases). Per the germline V gene, CDR1 is LNHDA and CDR2 is SQIVND (reference sequence). The CDR3 contains 18 residues. Trimming left V 3 bases short and J 0 bases short, with 17 bases between. The CDR3 sequence is CASSIGPGLSSNTGELFF. In DNA, the CDR3 is TGTGCCAGTAGTATTGGGCCGGGACTCAGCTCGAACACCGGGGAGCTGTTTTTT.

The chain carries TRBV18 and TRBJ1-2; 9 bases align to TRBD1. The CDR3 totals 13 residues. CDR1 is KGHSH, CDR2 LQKENI, per germline. The trim removed 3 bases at V and 5 bases at J, leaving 1 base unmatched. The CDR3 here is CASSPGTGYGYTF. Written as DNA, the CDR3 is TGTGCCAGCTCACCCGGGACAGGGTATGGCTACACCTTC.

This chain connects TRBV5-4 to TRBJ2-5, with a tentative D call TRBD1 (5 bases). This CDR3 spans 13 amino acids. The germline V gene has CDR1 SGHNT and CDR2 YYREEE (reference sequence). Trimming removed 6 bases at V and 2 bases at J, with 11 bases between. The CDR3 region is CASTPDRQETQYF. The CDR3 DNA is TGTGCCAGCACCCCAGACAGACAAGAGACCCAGTACTTC. Combining the CDR3 with reference TRBV5-4 and TRBJ2-5 gives the whole variable domain ETGVTQSPTHLIKTRGQQVTLRCSSQSGHNTVSWYQQALGQGPQFIFQYYREEENGRGNFPPRFSGLQFPNYSSELNVNALELDDSALYLCASTPDRQETQYFGPGTRLLVL.